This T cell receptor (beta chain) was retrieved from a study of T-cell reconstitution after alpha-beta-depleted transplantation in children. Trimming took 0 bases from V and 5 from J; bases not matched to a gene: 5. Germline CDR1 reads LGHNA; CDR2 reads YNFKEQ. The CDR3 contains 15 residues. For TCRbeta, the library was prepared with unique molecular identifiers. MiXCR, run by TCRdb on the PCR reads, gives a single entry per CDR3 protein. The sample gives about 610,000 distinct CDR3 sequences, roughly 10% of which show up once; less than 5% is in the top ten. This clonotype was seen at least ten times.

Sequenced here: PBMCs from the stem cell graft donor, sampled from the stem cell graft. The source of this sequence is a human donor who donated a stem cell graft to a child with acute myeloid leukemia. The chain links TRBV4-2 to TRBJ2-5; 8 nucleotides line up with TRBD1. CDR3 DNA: TGTGCCAGCAGCCAAGATCAGGGGGCCAGGGAGACCCAGTACTTC. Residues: CASSQDQGARETQYF.